A selection of T cell receptor beta chains follows, all from one sample in a study of PD-L1 blockade in urothelial cancer. Measured with immunoSEQ multiplex PCR; TCRdb has only the in-frame clones, and not every one. The data contain about 50,000 clones, 75% of them singletons. The input for sequencing was PBMCs, taken around atezolizumab (anti-PD-L1) treatment. The receptors were sampled from a man between 65 and 85 years old with urothelial cancer. The CDR3 runs from the conserved cysteine through the conserved F or W. A D gene is named only where the DNA matches it firmly. Part of the rows lack a size; the others show once, few, many or a class for expanded clones.

D gene: NA
clone size: once
J gene: TRBJ2-3
V gene: TRBV11-2
CDR3 protein: CASSLGGSGIRGDTQYF
CDR3 DNA: TGTGCCAGCAGCTTAGGTGGTAGCGGGATCAGGGGGGATACGCAGTATTTT

D gene: NA
clone size: NA
J gene: TRBJ2-5
V gene: TRBV11-3
CDR3 protein: CASSLDPGQETQYF
CDR3 DNA: TGTGCCAGCAGCTTAGATCCAGGGCAAGAGACCCAGTACTTC

D gene: NA
clone size: NA
J gene: TRBJ1-1
V gene: TRBV6-5
CDR3 protein: CASSYPQSNTEAFF
CDR3 DNA: TGTGCCAGCAGTTACCCCCAATCGAACACTGAAGCTTTCTTT

D gene: TRBD2
clone size: NA
J gene: TRBJ2-1
V gene: TRBV27
CDR3 protein: CASSEVAGLYLSSYNEQFF
CDR3 DNA: TGTGCCAGCAGTGAGGTAGCGGGCCTTTACCTCAGCTCCTACAATGAGCAGTTCTTC

D gene: NA
clone size: NA
J gene: TRBJ1-3
V gene: TRBV7-9
CDR3 protein: CASSSDDSSGNTIYF
CDR3 DNA: TGTGCCAGCAGTTCTGACGACAGCTCTGGAAACACCATATATTTT

D gene: NA
clone size: NA
J gene: TRBJ1-4
V gene: TRBV6-1
CDR3 protein: CASNRVGEKLFF
CDR3 DNA: TGTGCCAGCAACAGGGTGGGTGAAAAACTGTTTTTT

D gene: NA
clone size: NA
J gene: TRBJ2-7
V gene: TRBV7-9
CDR3 protein: CASSLGVRGRTFSNEQYF
CDR3 DNA: TGTGCCAGCAGCTTAGGAGTCCGAGGGAGGACATTCTCTAACGAGCAGTACTTC

D gene: NA
clone size: NA
J gene: TRBJ2-5
V gene: TRBV27
CDR3 protein: CASSLLRVTGQETQYF
CDR3 DNA: TGTGCCAGCAGTTTACTTCGCGTGACGGGGCAAGAGACCCAGTACTTC

D gene: NA
clone size: NA
J gene: TRBJ1-4
V gene: TRBV5-1
CDR3 protein: CASSLEPRGRNEKLFF
CDR3 DNA: TGCGCCAGCAGCTTGGAACCGCGAGGAAGAAATGAAAAACTGTTTTTT

D gene: TRBD1
clone size: NA
J gene: TRBJ1-2
V gene: TRBV5-4
CDR3 protein: CASSSEQGSYGYTF
CDR3 DNA: TGTGCCAGCAGCTCGGAACAGGGGTCCTATGGCTACACCTTC

D gene: NA
clone size: few
J gene: TRBJ2-2
V gene: TRBV7-2
CDR3 protein: CASSRSRVNTGELFF
CDR3 DNA: TGTGCCAGCAGCCGCAGTCGGGTGAACACCGGGGAGCTGTTTTTT

D gene: NA
clone size: NA
J gene: TRBJ1-2
V gene: TRBV10-3
CDR3 protein: CAISPSGDGYTF
CDR3 DNA: TGTGCCATCAGTCCTTCGGGGGATGGCTACACCTTC

D gene: TRBD2
clone size: NA
J gene: TRBJ2-1
V gene: TRBV14
CDR3 protein: CASSLVGLDSYNEQFF
CDR3 DNA: TGTGCCAGCAGCCTAGTAGGACTAGACTCCTACAATGAGCAGTTCTTC

D gene: TRBD1
clone size: once
J gene: TRBJ2-5
V gene: TRBV6-1
CDR3 protein: CASIQRGLRETQYF
CDR3 DNA: TGTGCCAGCATTCAGAGGGGGCTTCGTGAGACCCAGTACTTC